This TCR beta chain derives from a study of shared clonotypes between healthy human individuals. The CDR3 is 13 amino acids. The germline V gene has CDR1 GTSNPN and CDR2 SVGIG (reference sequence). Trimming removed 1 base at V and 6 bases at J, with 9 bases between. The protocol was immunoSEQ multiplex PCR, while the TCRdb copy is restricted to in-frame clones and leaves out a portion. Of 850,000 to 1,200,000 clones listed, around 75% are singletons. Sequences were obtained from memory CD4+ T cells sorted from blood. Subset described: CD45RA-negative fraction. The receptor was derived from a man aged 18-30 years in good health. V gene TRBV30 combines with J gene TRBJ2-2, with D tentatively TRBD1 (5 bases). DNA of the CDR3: TGTGCCTGGAGTGGGGGCCCGGCCGGGGAGCTGTTTTTT. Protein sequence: CAWSGGPAGELFF.